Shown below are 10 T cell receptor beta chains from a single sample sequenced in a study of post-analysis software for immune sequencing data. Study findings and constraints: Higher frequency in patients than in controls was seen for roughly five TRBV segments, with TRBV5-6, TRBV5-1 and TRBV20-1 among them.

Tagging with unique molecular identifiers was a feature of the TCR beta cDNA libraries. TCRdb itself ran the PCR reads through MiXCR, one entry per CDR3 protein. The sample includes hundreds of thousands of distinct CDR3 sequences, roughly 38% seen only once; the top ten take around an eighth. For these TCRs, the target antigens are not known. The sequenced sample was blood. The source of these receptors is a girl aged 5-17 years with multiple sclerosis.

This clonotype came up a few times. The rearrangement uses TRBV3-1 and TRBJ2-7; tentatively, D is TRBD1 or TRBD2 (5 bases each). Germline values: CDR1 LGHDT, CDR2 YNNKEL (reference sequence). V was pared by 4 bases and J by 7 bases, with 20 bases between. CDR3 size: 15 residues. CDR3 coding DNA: TGTGCCAGCAGCCCGGAACCGGGGCCTTATGGGGAGCAGTACTTC. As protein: CASSPEPGPYGEQYF.

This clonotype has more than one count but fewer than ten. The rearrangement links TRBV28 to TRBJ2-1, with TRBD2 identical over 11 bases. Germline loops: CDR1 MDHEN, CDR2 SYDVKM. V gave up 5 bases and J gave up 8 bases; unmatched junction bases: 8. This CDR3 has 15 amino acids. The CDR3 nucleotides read TGTGCCAGCAGTGTAGCGGGGGGGCGAGGTGATGAGCAGTTCTTC. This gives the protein CASSVAGGRGDEQFF.

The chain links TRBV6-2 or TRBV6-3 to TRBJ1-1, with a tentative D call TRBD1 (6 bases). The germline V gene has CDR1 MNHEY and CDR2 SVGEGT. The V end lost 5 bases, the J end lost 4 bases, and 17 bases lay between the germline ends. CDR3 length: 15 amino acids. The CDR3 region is CASSRRGGAGTEAFF. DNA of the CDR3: TGTGCCAGCAGTCGCAGGGGAGGAGCGGGCACTGAAGCTTTCTTT.

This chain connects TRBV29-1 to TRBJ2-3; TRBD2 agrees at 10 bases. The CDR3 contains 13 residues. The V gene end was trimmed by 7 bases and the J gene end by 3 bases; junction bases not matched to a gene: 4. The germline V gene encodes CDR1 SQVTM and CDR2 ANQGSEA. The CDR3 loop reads CSAGLAETDTQYF. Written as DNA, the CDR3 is TGCAGCGCTGGACTAGCGGAAACAGATACGCAGTATTTT.

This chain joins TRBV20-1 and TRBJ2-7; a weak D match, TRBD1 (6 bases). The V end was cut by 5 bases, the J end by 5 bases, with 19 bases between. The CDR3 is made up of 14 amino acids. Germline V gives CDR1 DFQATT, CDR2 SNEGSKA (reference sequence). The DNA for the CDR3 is TGCAGTGCTCCTCGGACAGACTCTCCCCACGAGCAGTACTTC. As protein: CSAPRTDSPHEQYF.

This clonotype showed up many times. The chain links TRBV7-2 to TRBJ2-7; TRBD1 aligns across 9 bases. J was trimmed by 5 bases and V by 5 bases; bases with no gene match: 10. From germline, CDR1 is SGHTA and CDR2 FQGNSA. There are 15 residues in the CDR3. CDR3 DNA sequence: TGTGCCAGCAGCCGTAACGCGGGACAGGGTAACGAGCAGTACTTC. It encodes CASSRNAGQGNEQYF.

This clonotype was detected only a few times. CDR3 nucleotide sequence: TGCGCCAGCAGCCAAATGACAGGGTCTGGGGCCAACGTCCTGACTTTC. Its protein is CASSQMTGSGANVLTF. The chain carries TRBV4-1 and TRBJ2-6, with 7 bases fitting TRBD1. V was pared by 2 bases and J by 1 base, with 2 bases of the junction left unmatched. Germline V gene sequence: CDR1 MGHRA, CDR2 YSYEKL. The CDR3 totals 16 residues.

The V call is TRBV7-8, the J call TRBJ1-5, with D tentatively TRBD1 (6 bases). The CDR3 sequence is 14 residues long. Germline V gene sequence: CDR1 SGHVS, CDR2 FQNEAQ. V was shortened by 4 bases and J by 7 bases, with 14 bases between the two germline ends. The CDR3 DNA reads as TGTGCCAGCAGCTCCGAACAGGGTGGGCAGCCCCAGCATTTT. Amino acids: CASSSEQGGQPQHF. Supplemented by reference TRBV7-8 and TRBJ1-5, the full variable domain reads GAGVSQSPRYKVAKRGQDVALRCDPISGHVSLFWYQQALGQGPEFLTYFQNEAQLDKSGLPSDRFFAERPEGSVSTLKIQRTQQEDSAVYLCASSSEQGGQPQHFGDGTRLSIL.

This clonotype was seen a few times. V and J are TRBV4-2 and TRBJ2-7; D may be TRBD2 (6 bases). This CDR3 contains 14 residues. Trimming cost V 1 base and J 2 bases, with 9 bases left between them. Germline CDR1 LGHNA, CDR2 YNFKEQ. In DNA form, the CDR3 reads TGTGCCAGCAGCCAAGTTGGCGGGACCTACGAGCAGTACTTC. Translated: CASSQVGGTYEQYF.

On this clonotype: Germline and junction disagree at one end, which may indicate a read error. CDR3 sequence (DNA): TGCGCCAGCAGCCAAGATAGAGGGCGGCGGACCTACGGGCAGTACTTC. This encodes CASSQDRGRRTYGQYF. V and J are TRBV4-3 and TRBJ2-7, with D tentatively TRBD2 (5 bases). This CDR3 comprises 16 residues. CDR1 LGHNA and CDR2 YSLEER come from the germline V gene.